The TCR beta chain described here comes from a study of T cell changes during pregnancy in multiple sclerosis. Method: immunoSEQ multiplex PCR; TCRdb's copy keeps in-frame clones and lacks some. Here the sample spans 35,000 to 45,000 clones, 93% being singletons. Specimen: CD4+ T cells from peripheral blood mononuclear cells, collected in the first trimester of pregnancy. The TCR originated in a female donor with multiple sclerosis, enrolled in a pregnancy study.

CDR3 nucleotide sequence: TGTGCCAGCAGCCAAGGACAGGCCACTAACTATGGCTACACCTTC. Its translation is CASSQGQATNYGYTF. The chain is built from TRBV4-2 and TRBJ1-2; D is perhaps TRBD1 (6 bases). Per germline, CDR1 LGHNA and CDR2 YNFKEQ. This CDR3 is built from 15 residues. V lost 1 base and J 0 bases, leaving 9 bases between the germline ends.